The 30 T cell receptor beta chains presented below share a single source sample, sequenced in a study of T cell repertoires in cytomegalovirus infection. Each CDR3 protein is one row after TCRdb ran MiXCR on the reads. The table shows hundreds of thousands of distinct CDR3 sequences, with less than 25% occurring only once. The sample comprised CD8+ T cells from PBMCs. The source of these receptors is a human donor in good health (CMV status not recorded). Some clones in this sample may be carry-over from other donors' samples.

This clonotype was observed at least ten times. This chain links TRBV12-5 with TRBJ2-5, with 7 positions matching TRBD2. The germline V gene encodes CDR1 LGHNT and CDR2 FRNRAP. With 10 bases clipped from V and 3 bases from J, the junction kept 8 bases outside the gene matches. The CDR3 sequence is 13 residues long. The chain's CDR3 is CATSRAGEETQYF. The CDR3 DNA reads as TGTGCTACCTCACGGGCGGGGGAAGAGACCCAGTACTTC.

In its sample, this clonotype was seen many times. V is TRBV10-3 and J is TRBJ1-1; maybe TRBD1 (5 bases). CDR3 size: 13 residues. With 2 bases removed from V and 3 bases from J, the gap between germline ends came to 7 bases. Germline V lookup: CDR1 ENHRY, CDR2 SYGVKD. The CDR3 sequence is CAISELQDTEAFF. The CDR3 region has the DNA TGTGCCATCAGTGAGCTACAGGACACTGAAGCTTTCTTT.

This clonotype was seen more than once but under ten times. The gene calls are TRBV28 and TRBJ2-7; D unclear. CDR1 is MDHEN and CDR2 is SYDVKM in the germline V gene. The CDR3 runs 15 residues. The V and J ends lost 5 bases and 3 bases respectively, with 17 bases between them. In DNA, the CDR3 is TGTGCCAGCAGTCCACATCCCAGTGGGCTCTACGAGCAGTACGTC. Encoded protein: CASSPHPSGLYEQYV.

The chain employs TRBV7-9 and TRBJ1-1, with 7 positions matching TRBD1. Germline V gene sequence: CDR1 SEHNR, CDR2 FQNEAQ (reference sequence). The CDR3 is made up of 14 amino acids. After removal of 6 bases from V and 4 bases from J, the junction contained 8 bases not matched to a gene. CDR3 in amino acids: CASSFTGALTEAFF. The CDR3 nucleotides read TGTGCCAGCAGTTTCACAGGGGCCCTCACTGAAGCTTTCTTT.

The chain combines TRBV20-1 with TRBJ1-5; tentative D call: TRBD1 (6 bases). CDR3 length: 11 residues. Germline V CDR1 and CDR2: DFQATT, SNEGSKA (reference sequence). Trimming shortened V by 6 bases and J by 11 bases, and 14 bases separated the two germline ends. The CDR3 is CSALVAGAQHF. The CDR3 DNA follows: TGCAGTGCCCTAGTCGCAGGGGCCCAGCATTTT.

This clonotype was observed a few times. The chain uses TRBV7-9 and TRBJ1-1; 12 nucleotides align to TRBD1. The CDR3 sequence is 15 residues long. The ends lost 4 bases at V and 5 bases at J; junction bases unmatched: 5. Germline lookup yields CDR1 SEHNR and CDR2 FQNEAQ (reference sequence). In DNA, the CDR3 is TGTGCCAGCAGCTCAAGGGACAGGGGGCATACTGAAGCTTTCTTT. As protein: CASSSRDRGHTEAFF. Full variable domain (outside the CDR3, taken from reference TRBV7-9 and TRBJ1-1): DTGVSQNPRHKITKRGQNVTFRCDPISEHNRLYWYRQTLGQGPEFLTYFQNEAQLEKSRLLSDRFSAERPKGSFSTLEIQRTEQGDSAMYLCASSSRDRGHTEAFFGQGTRLTVV.

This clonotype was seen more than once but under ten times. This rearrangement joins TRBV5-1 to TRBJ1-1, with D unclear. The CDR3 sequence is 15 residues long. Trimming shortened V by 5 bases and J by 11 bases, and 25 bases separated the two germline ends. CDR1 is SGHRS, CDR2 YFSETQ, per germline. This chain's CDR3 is CASRPGGGPGIEAFF. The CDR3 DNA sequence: TGCGCCAGCAGACCGGGAGGCGGTCCGGGGATCGAGGCTTTCTTT.

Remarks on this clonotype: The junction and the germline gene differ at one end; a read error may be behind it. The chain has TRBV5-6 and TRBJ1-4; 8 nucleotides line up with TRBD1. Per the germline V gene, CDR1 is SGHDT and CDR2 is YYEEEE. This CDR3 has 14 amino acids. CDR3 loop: CVSSLRQGNEKLFF. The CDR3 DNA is TGTGTCAGCAGCTTGCGACAGGGGAATGAAAAACTGTTTTTT. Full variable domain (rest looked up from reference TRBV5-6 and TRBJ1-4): DAGVTQSPTHLIKTRGQQVTLRCSPKSGHDTVSWYQQALGQGPQFIFQYYEEEERQRGNFPDRFSGHQFPNYSSELNVNALLLGDSALYLCVSSLRQGNEKLFFGSGTQLSVL.

The DNA for the CDR3 is TGCAGCGTTGACACGGGGGTCGGGGAGCTGTTTTTT. This sequence encodes CSVDTGVGELFF. This chain uses TRBV29-1 with TRBJ2-2; possible D gene TRBD2, 6 bases. The V and J ends lost 3 bases and 7 bases respectively, with 9 bases between them. Germline assignment: CDR1 SQVTM and CDR2 ANQGSEA. This CDR3 is 12 amino acids long.

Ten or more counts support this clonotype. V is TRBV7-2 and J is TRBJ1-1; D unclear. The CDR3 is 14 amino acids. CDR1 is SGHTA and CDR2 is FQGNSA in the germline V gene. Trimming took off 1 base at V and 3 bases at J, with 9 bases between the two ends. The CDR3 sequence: CASSLEPGYTEAFF. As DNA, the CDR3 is TGTGCCAGCAGCTTAGAGCCGGGGTACACTGAAGCTTTCTTT.

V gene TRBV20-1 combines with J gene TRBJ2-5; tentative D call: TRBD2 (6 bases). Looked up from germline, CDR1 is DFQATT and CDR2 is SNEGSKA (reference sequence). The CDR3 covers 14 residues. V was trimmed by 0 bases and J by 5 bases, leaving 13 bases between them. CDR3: CSARDTEGRETQYF. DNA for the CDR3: TGCAGTGCTAGAGATACGGAGGGGAGGGAGACCCAGTACTTC.

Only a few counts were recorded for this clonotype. The CDR3 sequence: CASSQVRDEQYF. CDR3 DNA: TGTGCCAGCAGCCAAGTAAGGGACGAGCAGTACTTC. The chain recombines TRBV14 with TRBJ2-7; D gene unclear. This CDR3 spans 12 amino acids. CDR1 is SGHDN, CDR2 FVKESK, per germline. Trimming pared 1 base from V and 5 bases from J, leaving 6 bases between.

Here the CDR3 reads CASSFRQNSPLHF. For the CDR3, the DNA is TGTGCCAGCAGTTTCCGCCAGAATTCACCCCTCCACTTT. The chain links TRBV12-3 or TRBV12-4 to TRBJ1-6; the D is unclear. The germline V and J ends were trimmed by 3 bases and 7 bases, with 7 bases remaining between them. The CDR3 contains 13 residues.

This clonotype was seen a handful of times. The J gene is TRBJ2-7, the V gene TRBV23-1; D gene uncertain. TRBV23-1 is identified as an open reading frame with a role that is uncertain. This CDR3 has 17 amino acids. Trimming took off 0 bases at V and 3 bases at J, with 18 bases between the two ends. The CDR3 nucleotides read TGCGCCAGCAGTCAATCGTCAGAAGTCCGGAACCACTACGAGCAGTACTTC. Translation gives CASSQSSEVRNHYEQYF.

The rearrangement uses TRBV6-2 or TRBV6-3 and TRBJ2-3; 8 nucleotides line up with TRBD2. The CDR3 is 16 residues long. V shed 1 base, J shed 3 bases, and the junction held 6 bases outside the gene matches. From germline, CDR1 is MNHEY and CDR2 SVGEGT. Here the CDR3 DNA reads TGTGCCAGCAGTTACTTGGCACTAGCGGCGACAGATACGCAGTATTTT. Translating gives CASSYLALAATDTQYF.

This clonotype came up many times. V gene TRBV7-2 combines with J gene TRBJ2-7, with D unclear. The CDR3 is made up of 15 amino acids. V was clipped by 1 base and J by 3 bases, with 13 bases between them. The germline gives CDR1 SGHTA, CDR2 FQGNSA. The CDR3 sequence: CASSLGSTLGYEQYV. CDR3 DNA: TGTGCCAGCAGCTTAGGATCCACCCTAGGCTACGAGCAGTACGTC.

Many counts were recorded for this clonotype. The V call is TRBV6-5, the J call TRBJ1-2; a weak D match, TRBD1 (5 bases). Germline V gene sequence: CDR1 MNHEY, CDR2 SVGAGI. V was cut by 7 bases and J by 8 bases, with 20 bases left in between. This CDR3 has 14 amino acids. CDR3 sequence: CASTVVGDVAGYTF. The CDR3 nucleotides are TGTGCCAGCACCGTAGTGGGGGACGTGGCGGGCTACACCTTC.

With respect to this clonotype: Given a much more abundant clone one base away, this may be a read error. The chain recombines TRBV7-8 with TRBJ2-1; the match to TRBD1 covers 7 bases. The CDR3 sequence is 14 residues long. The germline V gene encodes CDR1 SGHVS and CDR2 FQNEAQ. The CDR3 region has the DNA TGTGCCAACAGCTTTCTCGGGACAGACAATGAGCAGTTCTTC. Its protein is CANSFLGTDNEQFF.

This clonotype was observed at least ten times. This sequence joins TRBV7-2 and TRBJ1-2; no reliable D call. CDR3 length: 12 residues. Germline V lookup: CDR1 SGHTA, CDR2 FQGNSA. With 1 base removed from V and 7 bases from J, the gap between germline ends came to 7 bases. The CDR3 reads CASSLGSAGYTF. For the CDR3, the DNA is TGTGCCAGCAGCTTAGGGAGCGCTGGCTACACCTTC.

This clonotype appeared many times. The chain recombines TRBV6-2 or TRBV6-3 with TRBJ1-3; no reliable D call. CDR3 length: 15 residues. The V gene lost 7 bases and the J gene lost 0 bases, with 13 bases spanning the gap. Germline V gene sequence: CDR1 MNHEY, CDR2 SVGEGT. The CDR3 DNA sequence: TGTGCCAGCACCCTAGACGGATCCTCTGGAAACACCATATATTTT. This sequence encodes CASTLDGSSGNTIYF.

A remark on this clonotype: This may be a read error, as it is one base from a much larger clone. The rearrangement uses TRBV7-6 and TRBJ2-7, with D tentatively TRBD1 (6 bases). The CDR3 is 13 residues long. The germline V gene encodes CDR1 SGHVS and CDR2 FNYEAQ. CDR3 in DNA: TGTACCAGCAGCCCTGACAGGTCCTACGAGCAGTACTTC. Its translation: CTSSPDRSYEQYF. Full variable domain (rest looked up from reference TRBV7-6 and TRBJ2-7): GAGVSQSPRYKVTKRGQDVALRCDPISGHVSLYWYRQALGQGPEFLTYFNYEAQQDKSGLPNDRFSAERPEGSISTLTIQRTEQRDSAMYRCTSSPDRSYEQYFGPGTRLTVT.

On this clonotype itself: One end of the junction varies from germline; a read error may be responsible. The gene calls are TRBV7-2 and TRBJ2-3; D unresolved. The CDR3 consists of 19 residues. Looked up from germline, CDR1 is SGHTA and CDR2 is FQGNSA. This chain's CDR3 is CVSSLFGPPSVYSTDTQYF. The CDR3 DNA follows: TGTGTCAGCAGCTTATTTGGTCCACCTTCGGTCTATAGCACAGATACGCAGTATTTT.

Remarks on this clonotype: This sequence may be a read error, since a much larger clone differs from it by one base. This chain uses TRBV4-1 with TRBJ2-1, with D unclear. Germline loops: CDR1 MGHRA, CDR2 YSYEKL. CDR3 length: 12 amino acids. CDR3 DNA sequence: TGCACCAGCAGCCAAGATCGCAATGAGCAGTTCTTC. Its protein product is CTSSQDRNEQFF.

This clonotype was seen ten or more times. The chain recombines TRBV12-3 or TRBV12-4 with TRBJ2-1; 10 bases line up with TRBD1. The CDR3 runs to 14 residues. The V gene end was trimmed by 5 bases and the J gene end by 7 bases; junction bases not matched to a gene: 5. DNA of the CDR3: TGTGCCAGCAGTATCGGACAGGGGGGGAATGAGCAGTTCTTC. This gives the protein CASSIGQGGNEQFF.

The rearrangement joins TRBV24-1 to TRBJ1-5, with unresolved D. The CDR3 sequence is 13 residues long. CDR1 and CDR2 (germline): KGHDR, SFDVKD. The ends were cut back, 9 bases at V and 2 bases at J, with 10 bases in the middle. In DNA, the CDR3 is TGTGCCACCGGCAGGAACGGCAATCAGCCCCAGCATTTT. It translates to CATGRNGNQPQHF.

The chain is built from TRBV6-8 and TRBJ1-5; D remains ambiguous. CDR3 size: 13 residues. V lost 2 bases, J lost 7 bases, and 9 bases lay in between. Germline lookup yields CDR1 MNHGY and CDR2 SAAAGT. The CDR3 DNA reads TGTGCCAGCAGTTACGGATTTCGCCAGCCCCAGCATTTT. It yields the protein CASSYGFRQPQHF.

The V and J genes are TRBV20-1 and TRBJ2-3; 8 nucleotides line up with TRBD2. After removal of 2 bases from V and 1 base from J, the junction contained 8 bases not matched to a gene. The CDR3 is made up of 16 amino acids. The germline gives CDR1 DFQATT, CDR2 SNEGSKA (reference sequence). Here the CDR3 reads CSARSRGGLGTDTQYF. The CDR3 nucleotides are TGCAGTGCTAGAAGTCGGGGGGGCCTGGGCACAGATACGCAGTATTTT.

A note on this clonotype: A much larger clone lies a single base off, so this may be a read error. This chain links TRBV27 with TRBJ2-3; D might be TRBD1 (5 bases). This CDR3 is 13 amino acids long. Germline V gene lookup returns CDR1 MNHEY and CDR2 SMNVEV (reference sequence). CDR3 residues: CASSWGGTGTQYF. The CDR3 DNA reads TGTGCCAGCAGTTGGGGTGGCACAGGTACGCAGTATTTT.

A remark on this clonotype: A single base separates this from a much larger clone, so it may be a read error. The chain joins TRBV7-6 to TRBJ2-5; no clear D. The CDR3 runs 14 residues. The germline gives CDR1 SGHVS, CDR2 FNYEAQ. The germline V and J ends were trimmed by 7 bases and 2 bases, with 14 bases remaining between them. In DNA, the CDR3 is TGTGCCAGCAACTTCCCCGACAAGCAAGAGACCCAGTACTTC. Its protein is CASNFPDKQETQYF.

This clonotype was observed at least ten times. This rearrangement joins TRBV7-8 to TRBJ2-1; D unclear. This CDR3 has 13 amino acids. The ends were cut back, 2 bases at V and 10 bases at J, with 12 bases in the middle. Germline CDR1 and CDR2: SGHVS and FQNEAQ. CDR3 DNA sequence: TGTGCCAGCAGCTTAAACGGAGTAGGAGAGCAGTTCTTC. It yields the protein CASSLNGVGEQFF. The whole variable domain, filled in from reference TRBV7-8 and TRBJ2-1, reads GAGVSQSPRYKVAKRGQDVALRCDPISGHVSLFWYQQALGQGPEFLTYFQNEAQLDKSGLPSDRFFAERPEGSVSTLKIQRTQQEDSAVYLCASSLNGVGEQFFGPGTRLTVL.